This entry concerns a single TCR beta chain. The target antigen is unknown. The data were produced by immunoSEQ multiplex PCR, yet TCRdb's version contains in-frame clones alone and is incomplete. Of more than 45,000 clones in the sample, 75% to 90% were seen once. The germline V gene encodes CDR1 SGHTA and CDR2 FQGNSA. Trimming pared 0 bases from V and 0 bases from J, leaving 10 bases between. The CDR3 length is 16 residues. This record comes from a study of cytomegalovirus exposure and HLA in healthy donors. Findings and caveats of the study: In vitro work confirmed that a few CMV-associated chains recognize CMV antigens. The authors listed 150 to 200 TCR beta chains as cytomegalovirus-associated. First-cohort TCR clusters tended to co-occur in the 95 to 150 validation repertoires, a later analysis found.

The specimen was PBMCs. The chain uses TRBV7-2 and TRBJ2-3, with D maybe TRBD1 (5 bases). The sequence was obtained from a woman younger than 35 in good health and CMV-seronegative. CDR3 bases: TGTGCCAGCAGCTTAGCCTGGACACAAAGCACAGATACGCAGTATTTT. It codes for CASSLAWTQSTDTQYF.